This is a list of T cell receptor beta chains from one sample in a study of cytomegalovirus exposure and HLA in healthy donors. TCRdb keeps only in-frame clones here, not all; method: immunoSEQ multiplex PCR. There are some 150,000 clones in the sample; 65% to 85% occur only once, and over 1.1% lies in the top ten. Sequencing was done on a sample of PBMCs. Receptor source: a man between 60 and 70 years old in good health and CMV-seronegative. Each CDR3 is given with its conserved first and last residue. Each record gives: V gene, J gene, CDR3 protein.

v_call: TRBV11-1
j_call: TRBJ2-3
cdr3_aa: CASSPGTSGGFPDTQYF

v_call: TRBV9
j_call: TRBJ1-1
cdr3_aa: CASSVGLLKSTGNTEAFF

v_call: TRBV10-3
j_call: TRBJ1-2
cdr3_aa: CAISEAATERSGYTF

v_call: TRBV9
j_call: TRBJ2-1
cdr3_aa: CASSTERGGVNEQFF

v_call: TRBV5-1
j_call: TRBJ2-5
cdr3_aa: CASSSGTSGGKETQYF

v_call: TRBV7-9
j_call: TRBJ2-2
cdr3_aa: CASSLVRYRGRENTGELFF

v_call: TRBV18
j_call: TRBJ2-4
cdr3_aa: CASSARGGSVKNIQYF

v_call: TRBV13
j_call: TRBJ1-3
cdr3_aa: CASSWGQGASGNTIYF

v_call: TRBV9
j_call: TRBJ2-2
cdr3_aa: CASSGDYRNTGELFF

v_call: TRBV11-2
j_call: TRBJ2-7
cdr3_aa: CASSLRRLGDEQYF

v_call: TRBV5-1
j_call: TRBJ2-7
cdr3_aa: CASFDRAQSSYEQYF

v_call: TRBV5-1
j_call: TRBJ1-1
cdr3_aa: CASSLGDRGETEAFF

v_call: TRBV11-2
j_call: TRBJ2-5
cdr3_aa: CASSLFQRETQYF

v_call: TRBV5-1
j_call: TRBJ1-1
cdr3_aa: CASSVQGAGEAFF

v_call: TRBV7-8
j_call: TRBJ2-5
cdr3_aa: CASRPRRETQGTQYF

v_call: TRBV6-6
j_call: NA
cdr3_aa: CASSHPPTSGRYEQYF

v_call: TRBV9
j_call: TRBJ2-5
cdr3_aa: CASSVFSGTLQETQYF

v_call: TRBV5-1
j_call: TRBJ2-7
cdr3_aa: CASSPGGTGAYEQYF

v_call: TRBV30
j_call: TRBJ1-6
cdr3_aa: CAWSRGQDNSPLHF

v_call: TRBV4-3
j_call: TRBJ2-1
cdr3_aa: CASSQDRNEQFF

v_call: TRBV4-3
j_call: TRBJ1-5
cdr3_aa: CASSRRQGTPPQHF